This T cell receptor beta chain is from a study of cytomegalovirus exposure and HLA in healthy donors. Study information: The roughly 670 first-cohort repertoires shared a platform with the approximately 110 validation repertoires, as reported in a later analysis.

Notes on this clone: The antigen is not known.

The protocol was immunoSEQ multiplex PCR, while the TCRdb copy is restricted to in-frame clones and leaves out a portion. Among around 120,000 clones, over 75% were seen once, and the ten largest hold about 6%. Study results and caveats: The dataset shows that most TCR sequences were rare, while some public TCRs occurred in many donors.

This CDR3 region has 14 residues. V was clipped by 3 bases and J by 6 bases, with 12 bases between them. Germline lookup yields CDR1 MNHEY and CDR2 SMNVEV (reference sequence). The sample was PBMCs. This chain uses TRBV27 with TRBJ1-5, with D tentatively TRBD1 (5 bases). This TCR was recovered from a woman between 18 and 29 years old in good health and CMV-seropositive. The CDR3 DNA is TGTGCCAGCAGTTTCAGGCAGGGCGGTCAGCCCCAGCATTTT. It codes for CASSFRQGGQPQHF.